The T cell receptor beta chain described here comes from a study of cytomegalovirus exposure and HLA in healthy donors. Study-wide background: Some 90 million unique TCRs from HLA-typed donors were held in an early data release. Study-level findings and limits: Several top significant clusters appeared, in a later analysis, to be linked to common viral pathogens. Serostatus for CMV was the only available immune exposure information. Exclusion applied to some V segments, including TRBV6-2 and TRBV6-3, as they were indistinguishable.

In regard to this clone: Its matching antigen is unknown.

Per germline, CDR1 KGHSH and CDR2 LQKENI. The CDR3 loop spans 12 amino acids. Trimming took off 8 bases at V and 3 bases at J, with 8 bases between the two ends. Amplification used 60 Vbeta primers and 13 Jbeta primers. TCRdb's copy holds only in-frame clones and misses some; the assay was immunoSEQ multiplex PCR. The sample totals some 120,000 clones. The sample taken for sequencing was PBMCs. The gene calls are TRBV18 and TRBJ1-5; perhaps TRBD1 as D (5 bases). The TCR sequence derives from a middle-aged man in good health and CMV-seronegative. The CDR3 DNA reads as TGTGCCAGCCGACAGAACAATCAGCCCCAGCATTTT. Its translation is CASRQNNQPQHF.